What follows are 30 T cell receptor beta chains derived from one specimen sequenced in a study of beta chain features in type 1 diabetes. General study results and limits: Shorter TCRB CDR3s, moderately but significantly so, were found in Type 1 diabetes patients in all four CD4+ subsets.

Sequenced material consisted of expressed TCRB transcripts (all of the isolated RNA was reverse transcribed). Assay used: immunoSEQ multiplex PCR; TCRdb lists only in-frame clones, some missing. The data show over 25,000 clones, around three fifths seen once. No antigen has been identified for these receptors. The sequenced sample consisted of Tregs from blood. Source of these receptors: a young woman with type 1 diabetes.

The gene calls are TRBV5-1 and TRBJ2-1, with 7 bases fitting TRBD1. The CDR3 runs to 16 residues. CDR1 is SGHRS, CDR2 YFSETQ, per germline. V lost 0 bases and J lost 1; bases outside the gene matches: 4. The CDR3 region is CASSLGDSRSYNEQFF. The CDR3 DNA follows: TGCGCCAGCAGCTTGGGGGACAGTCGATCCTACAATGAGCAGTTCTTC.

V and J are TRBV18 and TRBJ1-3, with D possibly matching TRBD1 (6 bases). Trimming removed 2 bases at V and 0 bases at J, with 14 bases between. This CDR3 is built from 17 residues. CDR1 KGHSH and CDR2 LQKENI come from the germline V gene. The DNA of the CDR3 is TGTGCCAGCTCACCAACGACAGGAAAGAGCTCTGGAAACACCATATATTTT. Translated, it gives CASSPTTGKSSGNTIYF.

This chain joins TRBV5-1 and TRBJ1-2; a weak D match, TRBD1 (5 bases). V gave up 1 base and J gave up 7 bases, with 14 bases separating them. CDR1 and CDR2 from the germline V gene are SGHRS and YFSETQ. The CDR3 is made up of 14 amino acids. The CDR3 DNA reads TGCGCCAGCAGCTTGATAAGGGGCCCTATTGGCTACACCTTC. Amino acids: CASSLIRGPIGYTF.

This clone was seen a handful of times. The chain uses TRBV7-2 and TRBJ1-5; D not certain. CDR1 is SGHTA, CDR2 FQGNSA, per germline. The CDR3 is 13 residues long. Trimming removed 3 bases at V and 5 bases at J, with 8 bases between. The CDR3 spells CASSLARYQPQHF. The CDR3 DNA is TGTGCCAGCAGCTTGGCCAGATATCAGCCCCAGCATTTT.

This clone has only a few counts. The rearrangement uses TRBV5-1 and TRBJ2-7, with 12 bases aligning to TRBD1. CDR1 and CDR2 (germline): SGHRS, YFSETQ. V lost 1 base to trimming and J lost 1 base; unmatched junction nucleotides: 6. The CDR3 consists of 17 residues. CDR3 protein: CASSLPGTGGWSYEQYF. DNA of the CDR3: TGCGCCAGCAGCTTGCCCGGGACAGGGGGCTGGTCCTACGAGCAGTACTTC.

The chain joins TRBV7-9 to TRBJ2-5; 8 bases map to TRBD1. The CDR3 runs 15 residues. Germline lookup yields CDR1 SEHNR and CDR2 FQNEAQ (reference sequence). With V trimmed by 4 bases and J by 5 bases, 9 bases remained unmatched. In nucleotides, the CDR3 is TGTGCCAGCAGCTCTAACTCAGGGGGCAGGGAGACCCAGTACTTC. This sequence encodes CASSSNSGGRETQYF.

The V and J genes are TRBV5-5 and TRBJ2-7; maybe TRBD2 (5 bases). The V end was cut by 1 base, the J end by 2 bases, with 19 bases between. The CDR3 is made up of 17 amino acids. Per germline, CDR1 SGHKS and CDR2 YYEKEE (reference sequence). CDR3 DNA sequence: TGTGCCAGCAGCTTGTATTTTGTGGAGCGGCCACCCTACGAGCAGTACGTC. It yields the protein CASSLYFVERPPYEQYV.

The chain employs TRBV7-2 and TRBJ2-5; TRBD2 matches 12 bases. The CDR3 is 17 residues long. Per germline, CDR1 SGHTA and CDR2 FQGNSA. V was pared by 5 bases and J by 4 bases, with 11 bases of the junction left unmatched. The CDR3, as DNA: TGTGCCAGCAGCCAACGGGGGGCTAGCGGGAGGGTAGAGACCCAGTACTTC. It translates to CASSQRGASGRVETQYF.

The chain recombines TRBV7-2 with TRBJ2-1; D call uncertain. The germline CDR1 and CDR2 sequences are SGHTA and FQGNSA. The CDR3 length is 14 residues. Trimming left V 1 base short and J 7 bases short, with 11 bases between. The CDR3, as DNA: TGTGCCAGCAGCTTAGACGGTGCGTCTAATGAGCAGTTCTTC. Its protein is CASSLDGASNEQFF.

The V and J genes are TRBV29-1 and TRBJ2-7; D gene uncertain. The CDR3 has 11 amino acids. Trimming left V 3 bases short and J 3 bases short, with 6 bases between. Germline CDR1 SQVTM, CDR2 ANQGSEA. For the CDR3, the DNA is TGCAGCGTTGAGACATACTACGAGCAGTACTTC. It encodes CSVETYYEQYF.

The gene calls are TRBV6-5 and TRBJ1-1; D ambiguous. The germline CDR1 and CDR2 sequences are MNHEY and SVGAGI. The CDR3 spans 12 residues. CDR3 protein: CVVGRMNTEAFF. The CDR3 nucleotides are TGTGTGGTGGGCCGAATGAACACTGAAGCTTTCTTT.

The chain couples TRBV7-6 to TRBJ2-7; 13 nucleotides line up with TRBD2. Germline values: CDR1 SGHVS, CDR2 FNYEAQ. The V gene end was trimmed by 2 bases and the J gene end by 5 bases; junction bases not matched to a gene: 9. The CDR3 is made up of 17 amino acids. CDR3 nucleotides: TGTGCCAGCAGCTTATTGGCTGGACTAGCGGGAGCAAACGAGCAGTACTTC. Its protein product is CASSLLAGLAGANEQYF.

J is TRBJ2-1 and V is TRBV25-1; tentative D call: TRBD2 (5 bases). The germline CDR1 and CDR2 sequences are MGHDK and SYGVNS. This CDR3 region has 15 residues. The germline V and J ends were trimmed by 8 bases and 4 bases, with 18 bases remaining between them. This chain's CDR3 is CASSPISGPYNEQFF. As DNA, the CDR3 is TGTGCCAGCTCTCCAATCAGCGGACCTTACAATGAGCAGTTCTTC.

The V call is TRBV19, the J call TRBJ1-2, with a possible D match to TRBD1 (6 bases). V was clipped by 6 bases and J by 8 bases, with 22 bases between them. CDR3 length equals 15 residues. Germline CDR1 LNHDA, CDR2 SQIVND (reference sequence). Written as DNA, the CDR3 is TGTGCCAGTAGCCATCCTACCATACAGGGTAACGGCTACACCTTC. Protein product: CASSHPTIQGNGYTF.

The CDR3 protein is CASSPRVEQYF. In DNA, the CDR3 is TGTGCCAGCAGTCCCCGGGTGGAGCAGTACTTC. This chain joins TRBV28 and TRBJ2-7; D ambiguous. Germline CDR1 and CDR2: MDHEN and SYDVKM. Trimming took 5 bases from V and 7 from J, leaving 9 bases between them. The CDR3 contains 11 residues.

This clone was seen a few times. V and J are TRBV19 and TRBJ2-1, with 9 bases aligning to TRBD1. This CDR3 contains 21 residues. The V and J ends lost 0 bases and 1 base, in that order; junction bases with no gene match: 16. In germline, CDR1 is LNHDA, CDR2 SQIVND (reference sequence). CDR3 sequence (DNA): TGTGCCAGTAGTATAGATTTCGGAGGGGTATGGGACAGGGCTTCCTACAATGAGCAGTTCTTC. As protein: CASSIDFGGVWDRASYNEQFF.

The genes are TRBV5-8 and TRBJ2-1; 14 bases map to TRBD2. J was trimmed by 6 bases and V by 3 bases; bases with no gene match: 11. CDR3 length: 18 residues. Germline V gives CDR1 SGHTS, CDR2 YDEGEE. CDR3 region: CASSSQVGLAGGVNEQFF. CDR3 sequence (DNA): TGTGCCAGCAGCTCCCAAGTCGGACTAGCGGGAGGCGTCAATGAGCAGTTCTTC.

The rearrangement links TRBV27 to TRBJ2-1; 12 bases are a match to TRBD2. V was clipped by 5 bases and J by 4 bases; unmatched bases: 0. The CDR3 loop spans 14 amino acids. From germline, CDR1 is MNHEY and CDR2 SMNVEV (reference sequence). The CDR3, as DNA: TGTGCCAGCAGTGGGACTAGCGGGTACAATGAGCAGTTCTTC. Translation gives CASSGTSGYNEQFF.

The chain employs TRBV20-1 and TRBJ2-2; D call uncertain. CDR1 is DFQATT and CDR2 is SNEGSKA in the germline V gene (reference sequence). Trimming stripped 6 bases from V and 4 bases from J, with 3 bases between. CDR3 length equals 10 residues. CDR3 residues: CSAFTGELFF. For the CDR3, the DNA is TGCAGTGCCTTCACCGGGGAGCTGTTTTTT.

In its sample, this clone was seen a few times. CDR3 in DNA: TGTGCCAGCGGGACAGGGTCTGCCATTCAGTACTTC. Protein product: CASGTGSAIQYF. The chain is built from TRBV7-9 and TRBJ2-4; 9 nucleotides align to TRBD1. Per germline, CDR1 SEHNR and CDR2 FQNEAQ (reference sequence). V lost 8 bases and J lost 9; bases outside the gene matches: 5. CDR3 size: 12 residues.

The chain uses TRBV19 and TRBJ2-1, with 7 bases matching TRBD2. Germline trimming cut 6 bases from V and 5 bases from J; bases unmatched to any gene: 7. The CDR3 consists of 14 residues. The germline V gene encodes CDR1 LNHDA and CDR2 SQIVND (reference sequence). In nucleotides, the CDR3 is TGTGCCAGTAGGAGAGCGGGAATAAACAATGAGCAGTTCTTC. Its translation: CASRRAGINNEQFF.

V is TRBV5-1 and J is TRBJ1-6; perhaps TRBD1 as D (6 bases). The CDR3 has 15 amino acids. Per the germline V gene, CDR1 is SGHRS and CDR2 is YFSETQ. V lost 3 bases and J 6 bases, leaving 13 bases between the germline ends. The CDR3 bases are TGCGCCAGCAGCTGGGAAGGGGGTTTTAATTCACCCCTCCACTTT. Translating it yields CASSWEGGFNSPLHF.

The chain recombines TRBV30 with TRBJ2-3, with a tentative D call TRBD2 (5 bases). Trimming shortened V by 2 bases and J by 0 bases, and 12 bases separated the two germline ends. This CDR3 has 15 amino acids. Germline CDR1 and CDR2: GTSNPN and SVGIG (reference sequence). DNA of the CDR3: TGTGCCTGGAGTCTGAGTAGCGCGAGCACAGATACGCAGTATTTT. Protein: CAWSLSSASTDTQYF.

There are a few counts of this clone. J is TRBJ1-4 and V is TRBV4-3; D is possibly TRBD1 (5 bases). In germline, CDR1 is LGHNA, CDR2 YSLEER. V was trimmed by 0 bases and J by 2 bases, leaving 13 bases between them. CDR3 length equals 17 residues. CDR3 DNA: TGCGCCAGCAGCCAAGACTATAGGCGGGGGACTAATGAAAAACTGTTTTTT. It codes for CASSQDYRRGTNEKLFF.

V is TRBV30 and J is TRBJ1-3, with TRBD1 as a possible D gene (5 bases). The germline gives CDR1 GTSNPN, CDR2 SVGIG (reference sequence). Trimming took off 4 bases at V and 4 bases at J, with 8 bases between the two ends. The CDR3 extends over 12 amino acids. In nucleotides, the CDR3 is TGTGCCTGGACAGGGAGGGGAAACACCATATATTTT. Protein product: CAWTGRGNTIYF.

This chain links TRBV10-3 with TRBJ2-7, with 8 bases fitting TRBD2. This CDR3 has 13 residues. V trimming: 6 bases; J trimming: 5 bases; junction bases outside the gene matches: 6. Germline lookup yields CDR1 ENHRY and CDR2 SYGVKD. This chain's CDR3 is CAISPTSDHEQYV. The DNA of the CDR3 is TGTGCCATCAGCCCGACTAGCGACCACGAGCAGTACGTC.

The V call is TRBV6-1, the J call TRBJ2-1, with 7 bases matching TRBD2. V gave up 1 base and J gave up 3 bases; unmatched junction bases: 9. Germline-derived CDR1 and CDR2 are MNHNS and SASEGT. CDR3 length equals 17 residues. CDR3 in DNA: TGTGCCAGCAGTGAAGATGGAGCGGGAATAGACTACAATGAGCAGTTCTTC. It codes for CASSEDGAGIDYNEQFF.

The genes are TRBV7-2 and TRBJ2-7; 9 bases are shared with TRBD2. Germline CDR1 is SGHTA and CDR2 is FQGNSA. After removal of 1 base from V and 2 bases from J, the junction contained 0 bases not matched to a gene. This CDR3 comprises 14 residues. CDR3 nucleotide sequence: TGTGCCAGCAGCTTAGGCGGGAGGGCCTACGAGCAGTACTTC. Translation: CASSLGGRAYEQYF.

The V call is TRBV19, the J call TRBJ1-1; perhaps TRBD1 as D (6 bases). Germline V gives CDR1 LNHDA, CDR2 SQIVND (reference sequence). V was pared by 5 bases and J by 0 bases, with 16 bases between. The CDR3 is 16 residues long. The CDR3 DNA reads as TGTGCCAGTAGTGGGACAAGTGGGCAGTTGAACACTGAAGCTTTCTTT. It codes for CASSGTSGQLNTEAFF.

V gene TRBV18 combines with J gene TRBJ2-1; D possibly corresponds to TRBD1 (6 bases). The CDR3 sequence is 12 residues long. Deletions cut 5 bases from V and 7 bases from J, with 9 bases between. Germline loops: CDR1 KGHSH, CDR2 LQKENI. This chain's CDR3 is CASSTRGNEQFF. The DNA of the CDR3 is TGTGCCAGCTCAACCAGGGGAAATGAGCAGTTCTTC.